The T cell receptor beta chain under discussion was sequenced for a study of blood T cell repertoires in COVID-19. Whole-study context: The United States, Italy and Spain provided the acute and convalescent COVID-19 samples.

Using immunoSEQ multiplex PCR, the repertoire was profiled, and TCRdb retains in-frame clones only, with some absent. In the table there are 100,000 to 150,000 clones, about 77% of which are singletons. Germline CDR1 LNHDA, CDR2 SQIVND (reference sequence). Trimming stripped 5 bases from V and 4 bases from J, with 15 bases between. This CDR3 has 15 amino acids. The sequence was collected from a human donor in a cohort sampled during active COVID-19. The sample was peripheral blood. The chain joins TRBV19 to TRBJ1-5; D gene uncertain. The CDR3 DNA reads TGTGCCAGTAGTCCCTACCCCAACCGTAATCAGCCCCAGCATTTT. It codes for CASSPYPNRNQPQHF.